This TCR beta chain was recovered during a study of blood T cell repertoires in COVID-19. As for the study in general: From the United States, Italy and Spain came samples of acute and convalescent COVID-19.

Some clones are missing from TCRdb's copy, which holds only in-frame ones; the method was immunoSEQ multiplex PCR. Among about 62,000 clones, just over 85% were seen once, and the ten largest hold approximately 1.2%. This clone came up once. Germline V gives CDR1 SGHTA, CDR2 FQGNSA. The CDR3 length is 15 residues. V lost 4 bases and J 3 bases, leaving 16 bases between the germline ends. This chain joins TRBV7-2 and TRBJ2-7, with a tentative D call TRBD1 (5 bases). Material: peripheral blood. This TCR was recovered from an elderly woman with acute or convalescent COVID-19. As DNA, the CDR3 is TGTGCCAGCAGCTCCCCTCCAGGGTTCTACTACGAGCAGTACTTC. This codes for CASSSPPGFYYEQYF.